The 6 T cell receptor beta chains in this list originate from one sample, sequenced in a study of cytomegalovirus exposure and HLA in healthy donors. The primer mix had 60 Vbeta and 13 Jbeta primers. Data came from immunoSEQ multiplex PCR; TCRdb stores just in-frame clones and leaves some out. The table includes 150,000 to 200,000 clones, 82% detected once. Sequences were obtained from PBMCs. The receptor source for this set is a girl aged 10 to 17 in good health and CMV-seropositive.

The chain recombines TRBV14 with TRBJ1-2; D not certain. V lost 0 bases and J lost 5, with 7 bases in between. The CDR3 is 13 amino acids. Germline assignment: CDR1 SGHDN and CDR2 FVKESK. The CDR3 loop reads CASSQDGQYGYTF. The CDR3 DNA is TGTGCCAGCAGCCAAGATGGCCAATATGGCTACACCTTC.

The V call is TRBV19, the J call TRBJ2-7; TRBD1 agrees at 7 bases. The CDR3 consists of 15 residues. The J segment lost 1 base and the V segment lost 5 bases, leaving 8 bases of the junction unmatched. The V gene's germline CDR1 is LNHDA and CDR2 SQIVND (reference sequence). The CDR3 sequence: CASSPQGQISYEQYF. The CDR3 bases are TGTGCCAGTAGTCCTCAGGGACAGATTTCCTACGAGCAGTACTTC. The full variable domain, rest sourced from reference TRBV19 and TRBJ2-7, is DGGITQSPKYLFRKEGQNVTLSCEQNLNHDAMYWYRQDPGQGLRLIYYSQIVNDFQKGDIAEGYSVSREKKESFPLTVTSAQKNPTAFYLCASSPQGQISYEQYFGPGTRLTVT.

The CDR3 bases are TGCAGCGTTGTCGAATTGGGACAGACAAATGAAAAACTGTTTTTT. This codes for CSVVELGQTNEKLFF. V and J are TRBV29-1 and TRBJ1-4; TRBD1 matches 7 bases. This CDR3 has 15 residues. Trimming took 4 bases from V and 5 from J; bases not matched to a gene: 10. Germline CDR1 is SQVTM and CDR2 is ANQGSEA. The variable domain in full, with the rest retrieved from reference TRBV29-1 and TRBJ1-4, is SAVISQKPSRDICQRGTSLTIQCQVDSQVTMMFWYRQQPGQSLTLIATANQGSEATYESGFVIDKFPISRPNLTFSTLTVSNMSPEDSSIYLCSVVELGQTNEKLFFGSGTQLSVL.

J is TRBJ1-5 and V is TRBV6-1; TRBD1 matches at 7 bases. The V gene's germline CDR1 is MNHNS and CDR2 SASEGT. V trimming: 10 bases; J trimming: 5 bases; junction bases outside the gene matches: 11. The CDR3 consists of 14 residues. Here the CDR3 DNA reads TGTGCCACCTCCAAACAGGGGCTTCATCAGCCCCAGCATTTT. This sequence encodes CATSKQGLHQPQHF.

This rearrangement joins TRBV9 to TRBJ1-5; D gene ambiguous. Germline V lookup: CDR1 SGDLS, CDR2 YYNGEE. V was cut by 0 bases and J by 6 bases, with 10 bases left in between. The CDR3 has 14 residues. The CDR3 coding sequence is TGTGCCAGCAGCGTAGAGCCCTCCCGTCAGCCCCAGCATTTT. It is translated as CASSVEPSRQPQHF.

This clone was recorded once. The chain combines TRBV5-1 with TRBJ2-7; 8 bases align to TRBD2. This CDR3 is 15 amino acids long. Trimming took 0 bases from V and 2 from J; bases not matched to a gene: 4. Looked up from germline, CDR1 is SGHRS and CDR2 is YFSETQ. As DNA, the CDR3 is TGCGCCAGCAGCTTGGGCCCTAGCGGGCCCTACGAGCAGTACTTC. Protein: CASSLGPSGPYEQYF.